The T cell receptor beta chain described here comes from a study of shared clonotypes between healthy human individuals. Study summary: Samples came from two female and a few male donors aged 18 to 49.

This CDR3 is built from 15 residues. Between the trimmed V and J ends, which lost 3 bases and 5 bases, there was a span of 15 bases. CDR1 is SGHNT and CDR2 is YYREEE in the germline V gene (reference sequence). Approximately 95 million PBMCs went into genomic DNA for unsorted samples. Samples underwent the assay at deep level. TCRdb's copy holds only in-frame clones and misses some; the assay was immunoSEQ multiplex PCR. This table has around 430,000 clones, roughly 77% appearing once. The TCR was taken from a woman aged 35 to 49 in good health. Some clones in this sample may be carry-over from other donors' samples. V usage is TRBV5-4 and J usage is TRBJ2-4; possibly TRBD2 for D (5 bases). Sequenced sample: PBMCs. CDR3 bases: TGTGCCAGCAGCTCGGGCCAGGCGGGCCAAAACATTCAGTACTTC. Translation gives CASSSGQAGQNIQYF.